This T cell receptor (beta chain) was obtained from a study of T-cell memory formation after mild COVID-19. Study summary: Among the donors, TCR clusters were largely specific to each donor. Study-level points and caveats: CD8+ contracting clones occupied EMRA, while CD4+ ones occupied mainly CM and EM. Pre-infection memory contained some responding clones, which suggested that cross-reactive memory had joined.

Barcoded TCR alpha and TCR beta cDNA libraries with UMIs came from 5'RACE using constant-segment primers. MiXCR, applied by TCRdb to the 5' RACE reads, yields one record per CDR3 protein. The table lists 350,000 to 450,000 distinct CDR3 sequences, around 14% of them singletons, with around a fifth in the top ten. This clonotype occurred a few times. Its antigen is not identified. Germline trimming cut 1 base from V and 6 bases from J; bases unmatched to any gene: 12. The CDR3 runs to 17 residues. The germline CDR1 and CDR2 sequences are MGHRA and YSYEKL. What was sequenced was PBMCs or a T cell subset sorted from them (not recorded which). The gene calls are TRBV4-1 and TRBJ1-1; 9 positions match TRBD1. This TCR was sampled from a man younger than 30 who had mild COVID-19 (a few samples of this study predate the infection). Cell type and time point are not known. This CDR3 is CASSQGPLQGARAEAFF. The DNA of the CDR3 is TGCGCCAGCAGCCAAGGACCCTTACAGGGGGCGAGGGCTGAAGCTTTCTTT.